This T cell receptor beta chain originates from a study of blood T cell repertoires in COVID-19. Germline V gene lookup returns CDR1 LNHNV and CDR2 YYDKDF (reference sequence). The V end lost 1 base, the J end lost 3 bases, and 9 bases lay between the germline ends. The CDR3 is made up of 15 amino acids. Sequencing used immunoSEQ multiplex PCR; TCRdb keeps in-frame clones, though not all of them. The sample lists 200,000 to 250,000 clones; 70% to 90% were seen once. In its sample, this clone was seen once. The genes are TRBV15 and TRBJ1-4; D uncertain. The TCR was taken from a man aged 50 to 59 with acute or convalescent COVID-19. The sample consisted of peripheral blood. Here the CDR3 reads CATSRGAMANEKLFF. CDR3 bases: TGTGCCACCAGCAGAGGGGCAATGGCTAATGAAAAACTGTTTTTT.